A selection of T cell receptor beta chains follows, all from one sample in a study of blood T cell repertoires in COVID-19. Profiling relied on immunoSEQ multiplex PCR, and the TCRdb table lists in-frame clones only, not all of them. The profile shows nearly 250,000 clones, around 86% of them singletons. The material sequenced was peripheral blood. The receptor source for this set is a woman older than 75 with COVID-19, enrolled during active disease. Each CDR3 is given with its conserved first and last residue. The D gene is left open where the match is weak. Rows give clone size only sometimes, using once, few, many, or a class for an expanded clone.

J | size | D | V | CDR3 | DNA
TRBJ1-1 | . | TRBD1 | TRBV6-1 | CASSGGTGPADTEAFF | TGTGCCAGCAGTGGGGGGACAGGCCCGGCAGACACTGAAGCTTTCTTT
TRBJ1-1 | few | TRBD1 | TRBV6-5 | CASRGGNLNTEAFF | TGTGCCAGCAGAGGGGGCAATTTGAACACTGAAGCTTTCTTT
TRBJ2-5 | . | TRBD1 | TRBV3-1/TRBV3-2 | CASSHGLGGTTYF | TGTGCCAGCAGTCATGGGCTAGGGGGCACGACCTACTTC
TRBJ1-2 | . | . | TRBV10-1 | CASSESRAGGYTF | TGCGCCAGCAGTGAGTCGAGGGCCGGGGGCTACACCTTC
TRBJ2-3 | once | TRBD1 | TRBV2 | CASSGQGTDTQYF | TGTGCCAGCAGTGGACAGGGGACAGATACGCAGTATTTT
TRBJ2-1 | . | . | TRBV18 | CASSPVADSYNEQFF | TGTGCCAGCTCACCCGTAGCGGACTCCTACAATGAGCAGTTCTTC
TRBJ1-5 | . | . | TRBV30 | CAWRDRLYSNQPQHF | TGTGCCTGGAGGGACAGACTTTATAGCAATCAGCCCCAGCATTTT
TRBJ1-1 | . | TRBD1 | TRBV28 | CASSSGGAMNTEAFF | TGTGCCAGCAGTTCAGGGGGTGCGATGAACACTGAAGCTTTCTTT
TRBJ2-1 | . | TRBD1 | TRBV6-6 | CASSLQGAHNEQFF | TGTGCCAGCAGCCTACAGGGGGCCCACAATGAGCAGTTCTTC
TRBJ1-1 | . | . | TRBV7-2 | CASSPRRNTEAFF | TGTGCCAGCAGCCCCCGCAGGAACACTGAAGCTTTCTTT
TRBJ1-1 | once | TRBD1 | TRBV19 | CASSQTGATEAFF | TGTGCCAGTAGCCAGACAGGGGCAACTGAAGCTTTCTTT
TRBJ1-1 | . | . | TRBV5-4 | CASSPSGGVRTEAFF | TGTGCCAGCAGCCCCTCGGGCGGGGTGAGGACTGAAGCTTTCTTT
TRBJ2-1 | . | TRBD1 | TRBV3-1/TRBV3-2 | CASSPRQGYNEQFF | TGTGCCAGCAGCCCGAGACAGGGCTACAATGAGCAGTTCTTC
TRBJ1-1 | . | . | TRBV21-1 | CASSSQAPEWDTEAFF | TGTGCCAGCAGTTCCCAAGCGCCTGAGTGGGACACTGAAGCTTTCTTT
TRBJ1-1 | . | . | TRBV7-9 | CASSPPGQGNTEAFF | TGTGCCAGCAGCCCTCCTGGGCAGGGGAACACTGAAGCTTTCTTT
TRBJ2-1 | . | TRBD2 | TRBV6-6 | CASSYSTSGKSYEQFF | TGTGCCAGCAGTTACTCAACTAGCGGGAAGAGTTATGAGCAGTTCTTC
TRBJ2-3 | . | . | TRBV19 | CFKGGLSTGDTQYF | TGTTTCAAGGGGGGGCTATCGACCGGAGATACGCAGTATTTT
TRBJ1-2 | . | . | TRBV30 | CAWSDRAGYGYTF | TGTGCCTGGAGTGACAGGGCTGGCTATGGCTACACCTTC
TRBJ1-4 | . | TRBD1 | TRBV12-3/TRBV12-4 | CASIGTGAKKLFF | TGTGCCAGCATTGGGACAGGGGCGAAAAAACTGTTTTTT
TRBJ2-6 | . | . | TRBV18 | CASSPMSSGANVLTF | TGTGCCAGCTCACCGATGAGCTCTGGGGCCAACGTCCTGACTTTC
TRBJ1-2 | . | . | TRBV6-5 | CASYRVGIFGYTF | TGTGCCAGCTACAGGGTTGGTATATTTGGCTACACCTTC
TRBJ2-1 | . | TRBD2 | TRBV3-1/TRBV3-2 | CASNQRGGFYNEQFF | TGTGCCAGCAACCAGCGGGGGGGCTTCTACAATGAGCAGTTCTTC
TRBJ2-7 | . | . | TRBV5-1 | CASSPFRSSYEQYF | TGCGCCAGCAGCCCCTTCCGGAGCTCCTACGAGCAGTACTTC
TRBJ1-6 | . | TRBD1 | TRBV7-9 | CASSWTGDNSPLHF | TGTGCCAGCAGCTGGACAGGAGATAATTCACCCCTCCACTTT